Below, 19 T cell receptor beta chains from the same sample are listed, as sequenced in a study of metastatic and nonmetastatic thyroid tumors. Patients underwent thyroid surgery, and none had received any treatment before it. TCRdb re-processed the PCR reads through MiXCR. The table lists about 20,000 clones, around 16% of them singletons. Specimen: tumor tissue. These receptors were taken from a female donor with papillary thyroid cancer or a benign thyroid nodule (not recorded which). Some clones in this sample may be carry-over from other donors' samples.

This clone was found many times. This chain uses TRBV2 with TRBJ2-1; D gene ambiguous. Trimming shortened V by 3 bases and J by 3 bases, and 3 bases separated the two germline ends. Germline V gene lookup returns CDR1 SNHLY and CDR2 FYNNEI. The CDR3 consists of 12 residues. CDR3 DNA sequence: TGTGCCAGCAGTGAGGGCTACAATGAGCAGTTCTTC. This sequence encodes CASSEGYNEQFF.

This sequence joins TRBV12-3 or TRBV12-4 and TRBJ1-2, with a possible D match to TRBD1 (6 bases). This CDR3 comprises 12 residues. Between the trimmed V and J ends, which lost 3 bases and 11 bases, there was a span of 13 bases. This CDR3 reads CASSFVGRGYTF. Here the CDR3 DNA reads TGTGCCAGCAGTTTTGTCGGCAGGGGATACACCTTC.

This clone was recorded many times. The V and J genes are TRBV20-1 and TRBJ2-7; 10 nucleotides align to TRBD1. The CDR3 length is 13 residues. Trimming removed 4 bases from V and 4 bases from J; junction bases left unmatched: 4. CDR1 DFQATT and CDR2 SNEGSKA come from the germline V gene (reference sequence). The CDR3 region is CSAIRDRGYEQYF. Written as DNA, the CDR3 is TGCAGTGCTATCCGGGACAGGGGATACGAGCAGTACTTC.

This clone has only a few counts. J is TRBJ1-2 and V is TRBV2, with D possibly matching TRBD1 (5 bases). The length of the CDR3 is 16 residues. CDR1 SNHLY and CDR2 FYNNEI come from the germline V gene. Deletions cut 6 bases from V and 2 bases from J, with 19 bases between. CDR3 amino acids: CASRSPVQAINYGYTF. The CDR3, as DNA: TGTGCCAGCAGGTCACCTGTACAGGCGATAAACTATGGCTACACCTTC.

The chain combines TRBV19 with TRBJ1-2; 8 bases map to TRBD1. The CDR3 runs to 14 residues. The junction had 7 bases not matched to a gene; V was cut back by 5 bases and J by 5 bases. Looked up from germline, CDR1 is LNHDA and CDR2 is SQIVND (reference sequence). The CDR3 loop reads CASSQDRGSYGYTF. CDR3 DNA sequence: TGTGCCAGTAGTCAAGACAGGGGCAGTTATGGCTACACCTTC.

This clone was detected ten times or more. The V call is TRBV6-1, the J call TRBJ1-5, with D possibly matching TRBD1 (5 bases). Per the germline V gene, CDR1 is MNHNS and CDR2 is SASEGT. This CDR3 is built from 15 residues. Trimming shortened V by 4 bases and J by 0 bases, and 10 bases separated the two germline ends. The CDR3, as DNA: TGTGCCAGCAGTGTGACAGTTTATAGCAATCAGCCCCAGCATTTT. Encoded protein: CASSVTVYSNQPQHF.

Here the CDR3 DNA reads TGTGCCAGCAGCTCCGGACAGGGGGCGTTCGGGGATCTTTTTTTT. It is translated as CASSSGQGAFGDLFF. V is TRBV7-8 and J is TRBJ2-2, with TRBD1 identical over 11 bases. The trim removed 4 bases at V and 17 bases at J, leaving 15 bases unmatched. The CDR3 totals 15 residues. Germline CDR1 is SGHVS and CDR2 is FQNEAQ. Based on the CDR3 plus reference TRBV7-8 and TRBJ2-2, the full variable domain is GAGVSQSPRYKVAKRGQDVALRCDPISGHVSLFWYQQALGQGPEFLTYFQNEAQLDKSGLPSDRFFAERPEGSVSTLKIQRTQQEDSAVYLCASSSGQGAFGDLFFGEGSRLTVL.

This clone was observed many times. The CDR3 reads CATSTTTSGAYNEQFF. In DNA form, the CDR3 reads TGTGCCACCAGCACTACGACTAGCGGAGCCTACAATGAGCAGTTCTTC. This chain joins TRBV15 and TRBJ2-1; TRBD2 aligns across 9 bases. Germline values: CDR1 LNHNV, CDR2 YYDKDF (reference sequence). The CDR3 length is 16 residues. V lost 4 bases and J lost 2; bases outside the gene matches: 6.

This clone was recorded many times. The rearrangement links TRBV28 to TRBJ1-1; 7 bases fit TRBD1. From germline, CDR1 is MDHEN and CDR2 SYDVKM. V dropped 4 bases and J dropped 6; count of bases not matched to a gene: 5. The CDR3 is 13 amino acids. Here the CDR3 DNA reads TGTGCCAGCAGTTATCGGCAGGGGGCTGAAGCTTTCTTT. Its protein product is CASSYRQGAEAFF.

There are many counts of this clone. V is TRBV28 and J is TRBJ2-3, with 7 bases that match TRBD2. CDR1 is MDHEN, CDR2 SYDVKM, per germline. The CDR3 spans 15 residues. The V segment lost 4 bases and the J segment 0 bases; nucleotides outside the gene matches: 4. CDR3 bases: TGTGCCAGCAGTTCAGCGGGGTCTAGCACAGATACGCAGTATTTT. Its translation is CASSSAGSSTDTQYF.

This clone was seen many times. V gene TRBV7-6 combines with J gene TRBJ2-1; 7 bases align to TRBD1. The CDR3 extends over 17 amino acids. Looked up from germline, CDR1 is SGHVS and CDR2 is FNYEAQ. With V trimmed by 4 bases and J by 0 bases, 9 bases remained unmatched. As DNA, the CDR3 is TGTGCCAGCAGCTCCTCTGGACAGGAGAGCTCCTACAATGAGCAGTTCTTC. It encodes CASSSSGQESSYNEQFF.

This clone was found many times. This rearrangement joins TRBV5-1 to TRBJ1-2; weak D call: TRBD1 (5 bases). This CDR3 region has 15 residues. Trimming left V 4 bases short and J 2 bases short, with 15 bases between. Per the germline V gene, CDR1 is SGHRS and CDR2 is YFSETQ. Written as DNA, the CDR3 is TGCGCCAGCAGCATCCGAACCGAGGGGAACTATGGCTACACCTTC. This codes for CASSIRTEGNYGYTF.

This clone was counted once. V is TRBV11-2 and J is TRBJ2-3, with TRBD2 matching over 11 bases. The trim removed 6 bases at V and 4 bases at J, leaving 9 bases unmatched. The CDR3 loop spans 16 amino acids. Germline CDR1 and CDR2: SGHAT and FQNNGV. CDR3 sequence (DNA): TGTGCCAGCAGAGTGGGATATAGCGGGAGGGCAGATACGCAGTATTTT. This sequence encodes CASRVGYSGRADTQYF.

Many counts were recorded for this clone. The chain has TRBV20-1 and TRBJ2-1; either TRBD1 or TRBD2 may fit D (5 bases each). The V end lost 5 bases, the J end lost 9 bases, and 17 bases lay between the germline ends. The CDR3 is 13 amino acids. Germline V lookup: CDR1 DFQATT, CDR2 SNEGSKA (reference sequence). The CDR3 loop is CSAGTYPPGEQFF. The CDR3 region has the DNA TGCAGTGCTGGGACCTACCCTCCGGGTGAGCAGTTCTTC.

Many counts were recorded for this clone. The genes are TRBV19 and TRBJ2-2; D perhaps matches TRBD1 (5 bases). V was pared by 5 bases and J by 6 bases, with 13 bases between. CDR3 size: 14 residues. Germline CDR1 and CDR2: LNHDA and SQIVND (reference sequence). The CDR3 DNA reads TGTGCCAGTAGTCCCCAGGGAAGGGCCGGGGAGCTGTTTTTT. The encoded protein is CASSPQGRAGELFF.

Ten or more counts support this clone. The chain employs TRBV6-6 and TRBJ2-7; no firm D call. This CDR3 is 15 amino acids long. Germline V lookup: CDR1 MNHNY, CDR2 SVGAGI (reference sequence). Trimming pared 0 bases from V and 0 bases from J, leaving 9 bases between. CDR3 DNA: TGTGCCAGCAGTTACTCGAGCTCAGGCTCCTACGAGCAGTACTTC. Protein sequence: CASSYSSSGSYEQYF.

This clone occurred many times. The chain is built from TRBV7-9 and TRBJ2-5; possible D gene TRBD1, 5 bases. The CDR3 runs to 13 residues. V gave up 8 bases and J gave up 1 base, with 11 bases separating them. Germline values: CDR1 SEHNR, CDR2 FQNEAQ (reference sequence). In DNA form, the CDR3 reads TGTGCCAGCCGCCAGGGTTTCCAAGAGACCCAGTACTTC. This sequence encodes CASRQGFQETQYF.

This clone came up many times. V usage is TRBV27 and J usage is TRBJ1-1, with a possible D match to TRBD1 (5 bases). V was pared by 7 bases and J by 4 bases, with 13 bases between. Germline CDR1 and CDR2: MNHEY and SMNVEV (reference sequence). The CDR3 runs 13 residues. As DNA, the CDR3 is TGTGCCAGCAAAACGGGGGGGGGCACTGAAGCTTTCTTT. It encodes CASKTGGGTEAFF.

The J gene is TRBJ2-7, the V gene TRBV12-3 or TRBV12-4, with D uncertain. Trimming pared 6 bases from V and 3 bases from J, leaving 12 bases between. The CDR3 is 13 amino acids. CDR3 protein: CASRLSFSYEQYF. For the CDR3, the DNA is TGTGCCAGCAGATTATCGTTCAGCTACGAGCAGTACTTC.